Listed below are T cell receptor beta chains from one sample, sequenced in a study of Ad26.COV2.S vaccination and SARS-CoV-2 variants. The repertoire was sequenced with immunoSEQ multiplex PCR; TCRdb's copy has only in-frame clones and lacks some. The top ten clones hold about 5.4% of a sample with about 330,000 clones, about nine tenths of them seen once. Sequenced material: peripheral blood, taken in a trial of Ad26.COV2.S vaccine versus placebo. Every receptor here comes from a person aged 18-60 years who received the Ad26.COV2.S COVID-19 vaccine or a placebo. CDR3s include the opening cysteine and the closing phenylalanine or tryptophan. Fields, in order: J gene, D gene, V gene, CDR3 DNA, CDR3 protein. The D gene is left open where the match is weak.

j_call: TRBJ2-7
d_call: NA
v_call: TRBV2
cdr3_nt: TGTGCCAGCAGCGGGTATGTCGGAGAGCAGTACTTC
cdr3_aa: CASSGYVGEQYF

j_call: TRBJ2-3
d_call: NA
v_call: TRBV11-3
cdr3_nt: TGTGCCAGCAGCTCCTCCTGGGGCCCCACAGATACGCAGTATTTT
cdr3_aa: CASSSSWGPTDTQYF

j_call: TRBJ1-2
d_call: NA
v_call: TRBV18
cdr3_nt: TGTGCCAGCTCACCCAGGACAGCTAATTCTAACTATGGCTACACCTTC
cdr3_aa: CASSPRTANSNYGYTF

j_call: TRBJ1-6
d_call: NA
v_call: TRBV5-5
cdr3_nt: TGTGCCAGCAGCTTGGGAGAGGGGATCAGGACTTCACCCCTCCACTTT
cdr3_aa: CASSLGEGIRTSPLHF

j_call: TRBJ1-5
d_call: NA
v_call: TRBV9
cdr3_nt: TGTGCCAGCAGCGGAGGCCTCCGTCAGCCCCAGCATTTT
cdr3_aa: CASSGGLRQPQHF

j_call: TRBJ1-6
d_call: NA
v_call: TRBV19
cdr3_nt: TGTGCCGCCTCAGTAAGCTCCTATAATTCACCCCTCCACTTT
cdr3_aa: CAASVSSYNSPLHF

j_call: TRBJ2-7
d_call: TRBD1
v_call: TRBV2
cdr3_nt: TGTGCCAGCAGTGGGGGGACAGGGGTTATCTACGAGCAGTACTTC
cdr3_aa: CASSGGTGVIYEQYF

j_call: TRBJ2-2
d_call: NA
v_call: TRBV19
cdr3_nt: TGTGCCAGTAGTACGAACTCTGGACCCTCACTTACGAACACCGGGGAGCTGTTTTTT
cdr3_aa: CASSTNSGPSLTNTGELFF

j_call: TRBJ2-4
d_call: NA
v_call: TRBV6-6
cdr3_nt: TGTGCCAGCAGTTACTCAGCTCAAATGGCCAAAAACATTCAGTACTTC
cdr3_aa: CASSYSAQMAKNIQYF

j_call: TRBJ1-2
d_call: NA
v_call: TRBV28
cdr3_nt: TGTGCCACCTCTCGAGCCTATGGCTACACCTTC
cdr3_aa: CATSRAYGYTF

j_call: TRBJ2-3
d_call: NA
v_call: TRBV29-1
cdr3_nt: TGCAGCGCCCCGCTAGGTTACGATACGCAGTATTTT
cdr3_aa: CSAPLGYDTQYF

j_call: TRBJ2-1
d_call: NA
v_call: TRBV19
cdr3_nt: TGTGCCAGTAGTAGGCTGGAGGGCCTCAATGAGCAGTTCTTC
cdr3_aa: CASSRLEGLNEQFF